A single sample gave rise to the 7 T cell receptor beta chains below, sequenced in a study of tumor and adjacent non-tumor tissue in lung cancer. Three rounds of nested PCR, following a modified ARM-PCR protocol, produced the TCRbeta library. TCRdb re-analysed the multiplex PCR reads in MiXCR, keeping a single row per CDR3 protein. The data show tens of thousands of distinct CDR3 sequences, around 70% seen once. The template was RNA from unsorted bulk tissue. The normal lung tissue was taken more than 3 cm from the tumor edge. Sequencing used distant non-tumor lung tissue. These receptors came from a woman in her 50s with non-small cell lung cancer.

The CDR3: CAISEFGLAGGSEQFF. The CDR3 DNA reads as TGTGCCATCAGTGAGTTCGGACTAGCGGGAGGAAGTGAGCAGTTCTTC. The chain is built from TRBV10-3 and TRBJ2-1, with TRBD2 matching 14 bases. The length of the CDR3 is 16 residues. The V gene end was trimmed by 1 base and the J gene end by 9 bases; junction bases not matched to a gene: 5. CDR1 and CDR2 from the germline V gene are ENHRY and SYGVKD.

CDR3 loop: CAISLTTRWQFF. The DNA of the CDR3 is TGTGCCATCAGCCTAACTACTAGATGGCAGTTCTTC. The chain carries TRBV28 and TRBJ2-1; the D gene is possibly TRBD2 (5 bases). V was pared by 10 bases and J by 12 bases, with 19 bases between. CDR1 is MDHEN and CDR2 is SYDVKM in the germline V gene. CDR3 length equals 12 residues.

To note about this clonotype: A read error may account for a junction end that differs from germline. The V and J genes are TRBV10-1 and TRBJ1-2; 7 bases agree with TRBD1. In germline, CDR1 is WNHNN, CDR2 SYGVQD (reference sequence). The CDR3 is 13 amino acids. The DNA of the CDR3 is TGTGCTAGCAGTAGGGACAGAAACTATGGCTACACCTTC. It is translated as CASSRDRNYGYTF.

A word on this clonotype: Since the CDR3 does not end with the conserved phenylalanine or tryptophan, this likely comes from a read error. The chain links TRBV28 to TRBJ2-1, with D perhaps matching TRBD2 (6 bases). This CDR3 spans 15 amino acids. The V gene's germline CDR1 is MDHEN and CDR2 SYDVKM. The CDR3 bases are TGCGCCAGCAAAATAGGACGGACTACCTACAATGAGCAGTTCCTC. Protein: CASKIGRTTYNEQFL.

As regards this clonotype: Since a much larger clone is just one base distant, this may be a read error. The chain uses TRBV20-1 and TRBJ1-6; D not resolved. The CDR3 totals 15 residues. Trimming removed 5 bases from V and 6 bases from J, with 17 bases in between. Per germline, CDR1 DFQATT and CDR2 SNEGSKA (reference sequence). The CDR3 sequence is CSAPFPIGFNSPLHF. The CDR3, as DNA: TGCAGTGCTCCTTTCCCGATAGGCTTTAATTCACCCCTCCACTTT.

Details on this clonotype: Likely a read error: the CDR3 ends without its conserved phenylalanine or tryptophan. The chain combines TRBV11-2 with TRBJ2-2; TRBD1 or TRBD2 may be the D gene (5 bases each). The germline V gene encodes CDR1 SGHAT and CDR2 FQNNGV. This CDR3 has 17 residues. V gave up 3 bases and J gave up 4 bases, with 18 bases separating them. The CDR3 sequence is CASSFGGNKISTGELFS. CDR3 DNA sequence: TGTGCCAGCAGCTTTGGGGGTAATAAAATTTCCACCGGGGAGCTGTTTTCT.

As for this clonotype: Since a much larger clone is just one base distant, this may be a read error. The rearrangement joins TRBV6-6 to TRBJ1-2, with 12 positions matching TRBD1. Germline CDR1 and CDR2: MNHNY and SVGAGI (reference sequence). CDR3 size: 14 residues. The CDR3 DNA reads TGTGTCAGCAGTTTGGGACAGGGGGCGCAGGGCTACACCTTC. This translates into CVSSLGQGAQGYTF.